These 9 T cell receptor beta chains were all obtained from the same sample, sequenced in a study of blood T cell repertoires in COVID-19. Libraries were prepared by immunoSEQ multiplex PCR; TCRdb keeps only in-frame clonotypes and omits some of them. The table has some 300,000 clones, almost 90% seen once; the top ten hold 3.5% to 5%. The sequencing input was PBMCs or T cells enriched from blood (not recorded which). Receptor source: a woman aged 18 to 35 with acute COVID-19.

The genes are TRBV5-1 and TRBJ1-4; 9 bases align to TRBD1. The V gene end was trimmed by 4 bases and the J gene end by 8 bases; junction bases not matched to a gene: 6. Per germline, CDR1 SGHRS and CDR2 YFSETQ. This CDR3 is built from 14 residues. CDR3 bases: TGCGCCAGCAGCGGGGGACAGGGAGGCGAAAAACTGTTTTTT. Encoded protein: CASSGGQGGEKLFF.

J is TRBJ2-5 and V is TRBV7-9, with a possible D match to TRBD2 (5 bases). V was trimmed by 5 bases and J by 0 bases, leaving 22 bases between them. Germline V CDR1 and CDR2: SEHNR, FQNEAQ (reference sequence). The CDR3 has 18 amino acids. Written as DNA, the CDR3 is TGTGCCAGCAGCCCCCGGGAAGTGACCGCCAAGTACCAAGAGACCCAGTACTTC. Translated, it gives CASSPREVTAKYQETQYF.

The chain has TRBV28 and TRBJ1-5, with a tentative D call TRBD1 (6 bases). The CDR3 consists of 14 residues. CDR1 and CDR2 from the germline V gene are MDHEN and SYDVKM. The germline V and J ends were trimmed by 8 bases and 0 bases, with 11 bases remaining between them. The CDR3 DNA sequence: TGTGCCAGCCTGGACAGAACTAGCAATCAGCCCCAGCATTTT. Protein sequence: CASLDRTSNQPQHF.

The rearrangement joins TRBV5-6 to TRBJ1-1, with 8 bases matching TRBD1. V lost 4 bases to trimming and J lost 3 bases; unmatched junction nucleotides: 8. The CDR3 consists of 15 residues. The germline V gene has CDR1 SGHDT and CDR2 YYEEEE. CDR3 DNA: TGTGCCAGCAGCCCGTGGACAGGGCAGGACACTGAAGCTTTCTTT. Its protein product is CASSPWTGQDTEAFF.

This clone was observed a single time. This chain links TRBV6-4 with TRBJ2-1; 10 nucleotides line up with TRBD2. V dropped 2 bases and J dropped 3; count of bases not matched to a gene: 4. The CDR3 runs 16 residues. Germline V gene data show CDR1 as MRHNA and CDR2 as SNTAGT. The CDR3 DNA reads TGTGCCAGCAGTGACGAACGGACTAGCGGCTACAATGAGCAGTTCTTC. This encodes CASSDERTSGYNEQFF.

A single count supports this clone. CDR3 sequence: CASSQGGGNEQFF. The CDR3 region has the DNA TGTGCCAGCAGCCAAGGGGGGGGGAATGAGCAGTTCTTC. The rearrangement links TRBV3-1 (or the pseudogene TRBV3-2) to TRBJ2-1, with 7 bases that match TRBD2. J lost 7 bases, V lost 1 base, and 1 base had no gene match. Germline CDR1 LGHDT, CDR2 YNNKEL (reference sequence). CDR3 length equals 13 residues.

This rearrangement joins TRBV7-6 to TRBJ2-1, with 8 bases fitting TRBD1. This CDR3 has 16 amino acids. The V and J ends lost 4 bases and 3 bases, in that order; junction bases with no gene match: 8. Per the germline V gene, CDR1 is SGHVS and CDR2 is FNYEAQ. The CDR3 reads CASSSLSRGHYNEQFF. The CDR3 DNA reads as TGTGCCAGCAGCTCACTCTCCAGGGGGCACTACAATGAGCAGTTCTTC.

DNA of the CDR3: TGTGCCAGTAGTCCCGGACTAGTCTACGAGCAGTACTTC. This gives the protein CASSPGLVYEQYF. The chain links TRBV19 to TRBJ2-7; TRBD2 aligns across 7 bases. Germline V CDR1 and CDR2: LNHDA, SQIVND (reference sequence). The CDR3 runs to 13 residues. The J segment lost 3 bases and the V segment lost 5 bases, leaving 4 bases of the junction unmatched.

V gene TRBV27 combines with J gene TRBJ1-2; perhaps TRBD1 as D (6 bases). The CDR3 is 14 amino acids. CDR1 MNHEY and CDR2 SMNVEV come from the germline V gene (reference sequence). Trimming shortened V by 5 bases and J by 0 bases, and 10 bases separated the two germline ends. This CDR3 reads CASSPDSSNYGYTF. In DNA form, the CDR3 reads TGTGCCAGCAGTCCGGACAGTTCTAACTATGGCTACACCTTC.